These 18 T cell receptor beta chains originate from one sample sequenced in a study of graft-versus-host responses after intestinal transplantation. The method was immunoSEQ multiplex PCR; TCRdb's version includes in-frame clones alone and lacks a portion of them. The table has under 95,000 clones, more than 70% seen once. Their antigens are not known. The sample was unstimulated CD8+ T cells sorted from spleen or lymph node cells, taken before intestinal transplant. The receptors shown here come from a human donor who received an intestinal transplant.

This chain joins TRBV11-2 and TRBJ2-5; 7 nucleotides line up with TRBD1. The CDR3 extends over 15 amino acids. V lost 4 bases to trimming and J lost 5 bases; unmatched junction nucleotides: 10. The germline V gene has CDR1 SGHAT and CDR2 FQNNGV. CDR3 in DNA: TGTGCCAGCAGCTCCGGACAGGCCACCGCGGAGACCCAGTACTTC. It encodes CASSSGQATAETQYF.

The CDR3 loop reads CASSLVTRNYGYTF. CDR3 in DNA: TGTGCCAGCAGCTTAGTGACACGGAACTATGGCTACACCTTC. V is TRBV7-9 and J is TRBJ1-2; D is uncertain. V was pared by 1 base and J by 2 bases, with 8 bases between. Looked up from germline, CDR1 is SEHNR and CDR2 is FQNEAQ (reference sequence). The CDR3 runs to 14 residues.

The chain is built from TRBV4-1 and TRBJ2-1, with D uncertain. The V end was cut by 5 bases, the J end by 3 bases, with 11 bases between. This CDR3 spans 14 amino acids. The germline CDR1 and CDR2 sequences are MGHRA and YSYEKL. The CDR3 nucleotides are TGCGCCAGCAGCGCAGGTTCGCTCTACAATGAGCAGTTCTTC. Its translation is CASSAGSLYNEQFF.

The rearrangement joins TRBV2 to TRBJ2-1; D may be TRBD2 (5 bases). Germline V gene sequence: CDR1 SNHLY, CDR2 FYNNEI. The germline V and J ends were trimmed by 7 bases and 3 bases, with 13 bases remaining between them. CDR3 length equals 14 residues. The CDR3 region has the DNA TGTGCCAGCACTAGCCCTAGACACTACAATGAGCAGTTCTTC. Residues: CASTSPRHYNEQFF.

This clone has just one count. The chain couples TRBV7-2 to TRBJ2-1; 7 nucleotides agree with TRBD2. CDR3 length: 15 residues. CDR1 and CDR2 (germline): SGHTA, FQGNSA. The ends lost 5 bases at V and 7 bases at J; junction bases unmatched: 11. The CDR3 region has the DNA TGTGCCAGCAGCCCCCTAGCGGTTATCGGGAATGAGCAGTTCTTC. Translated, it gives CASSPLAVIGNEQFF.

DNA for the CDR3: TGCGCCAGCAGCCCGGGGGGAGCCGTGGGCTACGAGCAGTACTTC. It specifies CASSPGGAVGYEQYF. V and J are TRBV5-1 and TRBJ2-7, with TRBD2 matching 7 bases. V lost 4 bases, J lost 3 bases, and 10 bases stayed unmatched. There are 15 residues in the CDR3. CDR1 and CDR2 from the germline V gene are SGHRS and YFSETQ.

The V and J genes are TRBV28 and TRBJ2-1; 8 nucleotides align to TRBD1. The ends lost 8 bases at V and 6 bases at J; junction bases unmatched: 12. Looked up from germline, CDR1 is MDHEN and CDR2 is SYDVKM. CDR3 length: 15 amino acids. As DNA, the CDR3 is TGTGCCAGCGGACAGGGCGGAAAGGAGATCAATGAGCAGTTCTTC. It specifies CASGQGGKEINEQFF.

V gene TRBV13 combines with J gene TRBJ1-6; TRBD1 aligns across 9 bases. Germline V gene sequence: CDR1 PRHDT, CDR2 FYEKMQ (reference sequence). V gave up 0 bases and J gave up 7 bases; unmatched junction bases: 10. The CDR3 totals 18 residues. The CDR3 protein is CASSLGVGQGRRNSPLHF. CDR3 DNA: TGTGCCAGCAGCTTAGGAGTGGGACAGGGAAGGAGGAATTCACCCCTCCACTTT.

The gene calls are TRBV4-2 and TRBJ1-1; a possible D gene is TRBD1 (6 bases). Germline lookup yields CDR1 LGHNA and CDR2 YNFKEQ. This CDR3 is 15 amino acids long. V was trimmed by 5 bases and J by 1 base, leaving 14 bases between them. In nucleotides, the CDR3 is TGTGCCAGCAGCGGCCGGGGGGGCCAGAACACTGAAGCTTTCTTT. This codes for CASSGRGGQNTEAFF.

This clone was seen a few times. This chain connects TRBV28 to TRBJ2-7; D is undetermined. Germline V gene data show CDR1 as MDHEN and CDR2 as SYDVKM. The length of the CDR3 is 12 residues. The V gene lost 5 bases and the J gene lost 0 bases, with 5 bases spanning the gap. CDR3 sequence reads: CASSPFSYEQYF. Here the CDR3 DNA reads TGTGCCAGCAGTCCATTCTCCTACGAGCAGTACTTC.

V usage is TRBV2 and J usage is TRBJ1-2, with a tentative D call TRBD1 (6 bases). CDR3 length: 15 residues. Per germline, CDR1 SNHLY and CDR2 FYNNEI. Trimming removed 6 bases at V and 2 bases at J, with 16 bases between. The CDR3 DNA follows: TGTGCCAGCAGGGATCGACAGGACCTGAACTATGGCTACACCTTC. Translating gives CASRDRQDLNYGYTF.

In DNA form, the CDR3 reads TGTGCCAGCAGCGCTAGCGGGGGGGCGGAGCAGTTCTTC. Protein sequence: CASSASGGAEQFF. The chain links TRBV9 to TRBJ2-1, with 12 bases that match TRBD2. This CDR3 spans 13 amino acids. Trimming took 3 bases from V and 10 from J; bases not matched to a gene: 2. Germline CDR1 is SGDLS and CDR2 is YYNGEE.

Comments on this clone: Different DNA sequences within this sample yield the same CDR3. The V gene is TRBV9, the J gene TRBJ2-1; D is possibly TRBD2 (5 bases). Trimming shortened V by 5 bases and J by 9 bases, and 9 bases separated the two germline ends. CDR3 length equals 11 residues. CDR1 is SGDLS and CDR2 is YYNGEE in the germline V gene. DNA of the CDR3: TGTGCCAGCAGTCCCGGACTTGAGCAGTTCTTC. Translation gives CASSPGLEQFF.

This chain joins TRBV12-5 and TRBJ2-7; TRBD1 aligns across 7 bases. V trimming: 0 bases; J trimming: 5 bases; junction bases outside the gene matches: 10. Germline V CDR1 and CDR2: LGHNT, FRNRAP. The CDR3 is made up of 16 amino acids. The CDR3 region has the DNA TGTGCTAGTGGTTTGGTATGGGGGACAGCATACAACGAGCAGTACTTC. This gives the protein CASGLVWGTAYNEQYF.

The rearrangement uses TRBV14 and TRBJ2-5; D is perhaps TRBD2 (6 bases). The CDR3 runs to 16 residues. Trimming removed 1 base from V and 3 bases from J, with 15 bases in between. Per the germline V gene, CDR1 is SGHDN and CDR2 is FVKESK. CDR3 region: CASSQGGGLAKETQYF. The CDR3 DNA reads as TGTGCCAGCAGCCAAGGAGGAGGGCTAGCTAAAGAGACCCAGTACTTC.

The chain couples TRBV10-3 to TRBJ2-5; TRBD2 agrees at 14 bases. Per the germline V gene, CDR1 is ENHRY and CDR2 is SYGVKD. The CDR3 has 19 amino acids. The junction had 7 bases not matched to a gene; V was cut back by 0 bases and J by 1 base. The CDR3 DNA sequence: TGTGCCATCAGTGAGTCGATGACTAGCGGGGGGGCGCCCCAAGAGACCCAGTACTTC. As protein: CAISESMTSGGAPQETQYF.

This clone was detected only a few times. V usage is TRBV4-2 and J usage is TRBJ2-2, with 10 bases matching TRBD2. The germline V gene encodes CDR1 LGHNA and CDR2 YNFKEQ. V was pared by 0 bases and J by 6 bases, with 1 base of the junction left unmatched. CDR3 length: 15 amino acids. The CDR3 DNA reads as TGTGCCAGCAGCCAAGAGAGCGGGGGGGCCGGGGAGCTGTTTTTT. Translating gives CASSQESGGAGELFF.

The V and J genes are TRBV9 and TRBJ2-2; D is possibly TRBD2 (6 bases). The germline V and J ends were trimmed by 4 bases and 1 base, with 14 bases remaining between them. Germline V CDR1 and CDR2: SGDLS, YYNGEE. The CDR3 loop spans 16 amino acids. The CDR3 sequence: CASSPPTSKNTGELFF. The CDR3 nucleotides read TGTGCCAGCAGCCCTCCGACTAGTAAGAACACCGGGGAGCTGTTTTTT.